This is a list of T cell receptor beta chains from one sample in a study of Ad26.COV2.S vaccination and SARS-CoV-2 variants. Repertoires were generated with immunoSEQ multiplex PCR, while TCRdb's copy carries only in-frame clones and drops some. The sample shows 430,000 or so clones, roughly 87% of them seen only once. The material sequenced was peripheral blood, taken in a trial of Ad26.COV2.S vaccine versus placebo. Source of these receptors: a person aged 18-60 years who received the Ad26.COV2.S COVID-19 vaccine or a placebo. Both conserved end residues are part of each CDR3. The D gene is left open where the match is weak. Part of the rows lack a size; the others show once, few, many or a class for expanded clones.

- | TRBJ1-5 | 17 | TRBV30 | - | CAGVDSPRVPINQPQHF | TGTGCCGGGGTGGACAGCCCGAGGGTCCCTATCAATCAGCCCCAGCATTTT
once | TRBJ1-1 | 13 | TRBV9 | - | CASSSSGGPKAFF | TGTGCCAGCAGCTCCAGTGGGGGGCCTAAAGCTTTCTTT
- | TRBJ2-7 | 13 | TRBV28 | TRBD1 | CASSSGQGSEQYF | TGTGCCAGCAGTAGCGGACAGGGGTCGGAGCAGTACTTC
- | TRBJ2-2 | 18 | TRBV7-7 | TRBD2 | CASSWGLAGSSSTGELFF | TGTGCTAGCAGCTGGGGACTAGCGGGAAGTTCGAGCACCGGGGAGCTGTTTTTT
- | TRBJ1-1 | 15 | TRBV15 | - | CATSRDVDGNTEAFF | TGTGCCACCAGCAGAGATGTCGACGGAAACACTGAAGCTTTCTTT
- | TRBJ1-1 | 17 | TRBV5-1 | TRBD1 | CASSNRGARGPNTEAFF | TGCGCCAGCAGCAACAGGGGGGCTCGGGGACCGAACACTGAAGCTTTCTTT
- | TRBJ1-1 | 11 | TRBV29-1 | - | CSGLRGTEAFF | TGCAGCGGGCTGAGGGGCACTGAAGCTTTCTTT
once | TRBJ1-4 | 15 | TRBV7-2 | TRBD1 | CASSPETGRHEKLFF | TGTGCCAGCAGCCCCGAGACAGGGAGGCACGAAAAACTGTTTTTT
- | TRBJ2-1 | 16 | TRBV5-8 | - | CASTLNGGGSYNEQFF | TGTGCCAGCACCCTCAACGGGGGAGGCTCCTACAATGAGCAGTTCTTC
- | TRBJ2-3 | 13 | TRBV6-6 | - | CASSFWGTDTQYF | TGTGCCAGCAGTTTTTGGGGCACAGATACGCAGTATTTT
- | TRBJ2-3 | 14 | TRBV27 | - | CASSSWGEKDTQYF | TGTGCCAGCAGTTCATGGGGGGAGAAAGATACGCAGTATTTT
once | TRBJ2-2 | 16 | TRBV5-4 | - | CASSLAWGQNTGELFF | TGTGCCAGCAGCTTGGCCTGGGGACAGAACACCGGGGAGCTGTTTTTT
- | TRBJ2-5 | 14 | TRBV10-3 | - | CAISEGVYQETQYF | TGTGCCATCAGTGAGGGAGTGTACCAAGAGACCCAGTACTTC
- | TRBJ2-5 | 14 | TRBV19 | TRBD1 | CASSMVQGKETQYF | TGTGCCAGTAGTATGGTACAGGGGAAAGAGACCCAGTACTTC
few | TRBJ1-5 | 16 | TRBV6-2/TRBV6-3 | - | CASSRLSSGYHQPQHF | TGTGCCAGCAGTAGATTATCCTCAGGGTATCATCAGCCCCAGCATTTT
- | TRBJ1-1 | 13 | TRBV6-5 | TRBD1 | CASGGQLNTEAFF | TGTGCCAGCGGGGGACAGCTGAACACTGAAGCTTTCTTT
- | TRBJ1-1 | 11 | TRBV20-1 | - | CSVEGDTEAFF | TGCAGTGTCGAGGGGGACACTGAAGCTTTCTTT
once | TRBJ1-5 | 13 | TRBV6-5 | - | CASLRGSNQPQHF | TGTGCCAGCCTCAGGGGAAGCAATCAGCCCCAGCATTTT
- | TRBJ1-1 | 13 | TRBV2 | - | CASREGRNTEAFF | TGTGCCAGCAGGGAGGGGCGGAACACTGAAGCTTTCTTT
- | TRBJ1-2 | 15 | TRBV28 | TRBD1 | CASSLPGGGNYGYTF | TGTGCCAGCAGTTTACCAGGGGGCGGTAACTATGGCTACACCTTC
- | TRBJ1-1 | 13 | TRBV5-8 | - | CASSLDREEEAFF | TGTGCCAGCAGCTTGGACAGGGAGGAGGAAGCTTTCTTT
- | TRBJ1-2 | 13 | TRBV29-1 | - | CSVDGRANYGYTF | TGCAGCGTTGACGGGCGGGCGAACTATGGCTACACCTTC
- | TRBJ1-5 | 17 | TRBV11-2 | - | CASSLRTGGDSNQPQHF | TGTGCCAGCAGCCTCCGGACGGGTGGCGATAGCAATCAGCCCCAGCATTTT
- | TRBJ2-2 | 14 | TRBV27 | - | CASRGHRGTGELFF | TGTGCCAGCAGAGGACACCGGGGCACCGGGGAGCTGTTTTTT
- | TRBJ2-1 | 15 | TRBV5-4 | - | CASSPTSRPYNEQFF | TGTGCCAGCAGCCCGACTAGTAGGCCCTACAATGAGCAGTTCTTC
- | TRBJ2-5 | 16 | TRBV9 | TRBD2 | CASSVSGSGGQETQYF | TGTGCCAGCAGCGTGTCAGGTAGCGGGGGCCAAGAGACCCAGTACTTC
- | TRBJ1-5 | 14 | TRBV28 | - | CASSISGGDQPQHF | TGTGCCAGCAGTATAAGTGGTGGGGATCAGCCCCAGCATTTT
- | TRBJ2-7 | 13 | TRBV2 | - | CASSVFRAYEQYF | TGTGCCAGCTCAGTCTTTAGGGCCTACGAGCAGTACTTC
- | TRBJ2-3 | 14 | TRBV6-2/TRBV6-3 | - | CASSYEGWGDTQYF | TGTGCCAGCAGTTACGAGGGATGGGGGGATACGCAGTATTTT
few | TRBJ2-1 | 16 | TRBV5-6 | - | CASSPRRASVGDEQFF | TGTGCCAGCAGCCCAAGACGCGCCTCGGTGGGGGATGAGCAGTTCTTC
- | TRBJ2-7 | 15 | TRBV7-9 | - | CASSLGGGTSYEQYF | TGTGCCAGCAGCTTAGGGGGCGGGACCTCCTACGAGCAGTACTTC
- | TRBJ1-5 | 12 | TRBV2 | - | CASRGPSQPQHF | TGTGCCAGCAGGGGCCCGTCTCAGCCCCAGCATTTT
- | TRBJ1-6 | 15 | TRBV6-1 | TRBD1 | CASSEVDRVASPLHF | TGTGCCAGCAGTGAAGTCGACAGGGTTGCTTCACCCCTCCACTTT
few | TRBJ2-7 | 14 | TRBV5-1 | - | CASSLPASSYEQYF | TGCGCCAGCAGCTTGCCAGCGAGCTCCTACGAGCAGTACTTC
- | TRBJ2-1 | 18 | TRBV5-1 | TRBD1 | CASSSPEGRGQHYNEQFF | TGCGCCAGCAGCTCCCCAGAGGGCAGGGGACAGCACTACAATGAGCAGTTCTTC
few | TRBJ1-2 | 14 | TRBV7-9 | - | CASSPAGRSYGYTF | TGTGCCAGCAGCCCAGCCGGGAGGAGCTATGGCTACACCTTC
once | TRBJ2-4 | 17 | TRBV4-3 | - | CASSQGLPWEAKNIQYF | TGCGCCAGCAGCCAGGGATTGCCCTGGGAGGCCAAAAACATTCAGTACTTC
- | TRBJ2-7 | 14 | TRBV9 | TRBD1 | CASSVRDRGFEQYF | TGTGCCAGCAGCGTTAGGGACAGGGGCTTCGAGCAGTACTTC
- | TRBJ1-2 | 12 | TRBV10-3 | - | CASATGEYGYTF | TGTGCCAGTGCTACAGGAGAATATGGCTACACCTTC
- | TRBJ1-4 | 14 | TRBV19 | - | CASKGLSFNEKLFF | TGTGCCAGTAAAGGTTTATCATTTAATGAAAAACTGTTTTTT
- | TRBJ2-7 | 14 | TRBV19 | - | CASSIGRSSYEQYF | TGTGCCAGTAGTATCGGACGCAGCTCCTACGAGCAGTACTTC
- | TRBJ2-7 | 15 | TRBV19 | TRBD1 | CASSEHQGARGEQYF | TGTGCCAGTAGTGAACATCAGGGGGCGCGGGGCGAGCAGTACTTC
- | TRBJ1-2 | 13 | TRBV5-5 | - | CASSLAEGLDYTF | TGTGCCAGCAGCTTGGCGGAGGGTTTGGACTACACCTTC